This TCR beta chain came from a study of blood T cell repertoires in COVID-19. Original processing methods: It was from reference gene primer amplification that nucleated cell counts were estimated. Libraries were prepared by immunoSEQ multiplex PCR; TCRdb keeps only in-frame clonotypes and omits some of them. V, J and clone size reflect that table, while D and trimming were determined from the DNA. The table lists around 200,000 clones, roughly 85% of them singletons, with around 4.9% in the top ten. CDR3 length: 11 amino acids. Trimming pared 5 bases from V and 9 bases from J, leaving 13 bases between. Germline CDR1 DFQATT, CDR2 SNEGSKA (reference sequence).

The rearrangement links TRBV20-1 to TRBJ2-5, with D uncertain. This clonotype was obtained from a woman over 75 with acute or convalescent COVID-19. Sequenced: peripheral blood. CDR3 DNA sequence: TGCAGTGCTGCCACCTTGGCGGCCCAGTACTTC. Residues: CSAATLAAQYF.